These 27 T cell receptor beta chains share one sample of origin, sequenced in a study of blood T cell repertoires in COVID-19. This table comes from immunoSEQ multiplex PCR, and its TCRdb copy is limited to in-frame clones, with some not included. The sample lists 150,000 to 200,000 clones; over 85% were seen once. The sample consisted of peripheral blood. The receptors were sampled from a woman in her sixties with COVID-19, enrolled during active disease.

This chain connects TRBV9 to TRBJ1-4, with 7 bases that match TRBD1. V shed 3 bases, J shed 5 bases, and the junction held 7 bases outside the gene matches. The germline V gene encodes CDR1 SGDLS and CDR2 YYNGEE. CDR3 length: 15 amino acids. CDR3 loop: CASSASGTDNEKLFF. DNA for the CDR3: TGTGCCAGCAGCGCTTCCGGGACAGACAATGAAAAACTGTTTTTT.

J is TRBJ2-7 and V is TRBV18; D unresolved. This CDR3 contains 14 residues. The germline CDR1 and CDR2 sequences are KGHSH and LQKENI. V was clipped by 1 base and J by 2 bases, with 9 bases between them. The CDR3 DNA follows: TGTGCCAGCTCACCACGAACTCAAACCTACGAGCAGTACTTC. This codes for CASSPRTQTYEQYF. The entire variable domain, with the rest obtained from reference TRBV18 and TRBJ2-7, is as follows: NAGVMQNPRHLVRRRGQEARLRCSPMKGHSHVYWYRQLPEEGLKFMVYLQKENIIDESGMPKERFSAEFPKEGPSILRIQQVVRGDSAAYFCASSPRTQTYEQYFGPGTRLTVT.

CDR3 bases: TGTGCCAGTAAGGACACCCCGGACACTGAAGCTTTCTTT. Translation: CASKDTPDTEAFF. V usage is TRBV19 and J usage is TRBJ1-1; possible D gene TRBD1, 5 bases. With 7 bases removed from V and 3 bases from J, the gap between germline ends came to 12 bases. CDR1 and CDR2 (germline): LNHDA, SQIVND (reference sequence). This CDR3 region has 13 residues.

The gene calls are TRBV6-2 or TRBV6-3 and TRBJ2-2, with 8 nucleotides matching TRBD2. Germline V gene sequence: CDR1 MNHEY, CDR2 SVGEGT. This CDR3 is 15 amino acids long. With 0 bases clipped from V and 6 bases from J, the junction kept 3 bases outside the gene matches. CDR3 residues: CASSYSLGGAGELFF. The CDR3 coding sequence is TGTGCCAGCAGTTACTCCCTCGGGGGGGCCGGGGAGCTGTTTTTT.

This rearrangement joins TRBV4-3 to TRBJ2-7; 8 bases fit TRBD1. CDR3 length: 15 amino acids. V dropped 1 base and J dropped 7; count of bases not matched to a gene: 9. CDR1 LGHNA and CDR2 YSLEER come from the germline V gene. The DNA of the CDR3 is TGCGCCAGCAGCCAAGGTACCAGGGGGCCAGAAGAGCAGTACTTC. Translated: CASSQGTRGPEEQYF.

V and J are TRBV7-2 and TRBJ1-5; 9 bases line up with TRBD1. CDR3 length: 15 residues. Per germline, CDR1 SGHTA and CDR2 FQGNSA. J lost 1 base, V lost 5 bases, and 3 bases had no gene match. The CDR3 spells CASSTTGGSNQPQHF. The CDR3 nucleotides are TGTGCCAGCAGCACGACAGGGGGGAGCAATCAGCCCCAGCATTTT.

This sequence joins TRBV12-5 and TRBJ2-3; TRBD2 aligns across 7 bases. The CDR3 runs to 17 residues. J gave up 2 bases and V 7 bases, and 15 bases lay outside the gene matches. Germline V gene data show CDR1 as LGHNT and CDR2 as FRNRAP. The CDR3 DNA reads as TGTGCTAGTGTTCCGTCATTTGGCGGGGGTTACACAGATACGCAGTATTTT. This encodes CASVPSFGGGYTDTQYF.

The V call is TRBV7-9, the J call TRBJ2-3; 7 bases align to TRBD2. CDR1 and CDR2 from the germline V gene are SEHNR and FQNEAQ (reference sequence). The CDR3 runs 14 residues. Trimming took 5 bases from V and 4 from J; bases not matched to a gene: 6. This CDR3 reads CASSPRTRPDTQYF. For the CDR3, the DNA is TGTGCCAGCAGCCCGCGGACTAGGCCAGATACGCAGTATTTT.

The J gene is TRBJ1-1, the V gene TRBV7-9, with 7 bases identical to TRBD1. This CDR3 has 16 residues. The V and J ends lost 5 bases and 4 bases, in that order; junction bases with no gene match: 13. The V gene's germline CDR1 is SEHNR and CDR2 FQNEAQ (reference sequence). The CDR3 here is CASSKRHRGQRTEAFF. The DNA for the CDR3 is TGTGCCAGCAGCAAAAGGCACAGGGGACAGCGCACTGAAGCTTTCTTT.

The CDR3 reads CASSETVEISTEAFF. The CDR3 DNA reads TGCGCCAGCAGCGAGACAGTGGAAATTAGCACTGAAGCTTTCTTT. This chain uses TRBV5-1 with TRBJ1-1, with D tentatively TRBD1 (5 bases). The CDR3 extends over 15 amino acids. Trimming stripped 4 bases from V and 4 bases from J, with 17 bases between. CDR1 and CDR2 from the germline V gene are SGHRS and YFSETQ.

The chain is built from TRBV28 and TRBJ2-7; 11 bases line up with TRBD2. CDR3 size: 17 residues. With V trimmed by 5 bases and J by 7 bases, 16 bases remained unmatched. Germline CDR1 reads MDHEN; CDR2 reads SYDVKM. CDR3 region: CASSPPSGGPPGGEQYF. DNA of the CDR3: TGTGCCAGCAGTCCCCCTAGCGGGGGGCCCCCCGGAGGGGAGCAGTACTTC.

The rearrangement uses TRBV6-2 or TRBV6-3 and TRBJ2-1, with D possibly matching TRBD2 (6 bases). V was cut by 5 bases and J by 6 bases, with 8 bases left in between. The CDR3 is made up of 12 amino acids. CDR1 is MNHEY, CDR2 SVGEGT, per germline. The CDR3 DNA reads TGTGCCAGCAGTGGGGGGTCCAATGAGCAGTTCTTC. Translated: CASSGGSNEQFF.

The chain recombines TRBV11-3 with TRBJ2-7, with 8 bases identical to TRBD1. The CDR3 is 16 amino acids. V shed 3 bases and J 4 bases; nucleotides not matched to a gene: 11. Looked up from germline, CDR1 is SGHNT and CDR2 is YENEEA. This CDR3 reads CASSFGLRTGKYEQYF. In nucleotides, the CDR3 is TGTGCCAGCAGCTTCGGACTGAGGACAGGGAAGTACGAGCAGTACTTC.

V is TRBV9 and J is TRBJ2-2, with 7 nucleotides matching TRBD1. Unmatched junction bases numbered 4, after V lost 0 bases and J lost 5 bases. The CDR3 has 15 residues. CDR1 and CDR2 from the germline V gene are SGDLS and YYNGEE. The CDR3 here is CASSVAGRGTGELFF. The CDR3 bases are TGTGCCAGCAGCGTAGCGGGCAGGGGGACCGGGGAGCTGTTTTTT.

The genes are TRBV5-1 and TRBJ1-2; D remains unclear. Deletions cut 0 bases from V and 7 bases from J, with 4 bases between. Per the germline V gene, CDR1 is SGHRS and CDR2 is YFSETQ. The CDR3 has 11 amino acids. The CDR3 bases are TGCGCCAGCAGCTTGGCGGGTGGCTACACCTTC. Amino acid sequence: CASSLAGGYTF. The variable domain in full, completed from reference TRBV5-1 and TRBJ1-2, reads KAGVTQTPRYLIKTRGQQVTLSCSPISGHRSVSWYQQTPGQGLQFLFEYFSETQRNKGNFPGRFSGRQFSNSRSEMNVSTLELGDSALYLCASSLAGGYTFGSGTRLTVV.

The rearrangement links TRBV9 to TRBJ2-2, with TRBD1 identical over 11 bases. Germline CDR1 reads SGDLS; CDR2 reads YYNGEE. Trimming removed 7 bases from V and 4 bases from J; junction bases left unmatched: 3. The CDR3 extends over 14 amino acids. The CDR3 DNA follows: TGTGCCAGCCGGGGGACAGGGGGCACCGGGGAGCTGTTTTTT. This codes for CASRGTGGTGELFF.

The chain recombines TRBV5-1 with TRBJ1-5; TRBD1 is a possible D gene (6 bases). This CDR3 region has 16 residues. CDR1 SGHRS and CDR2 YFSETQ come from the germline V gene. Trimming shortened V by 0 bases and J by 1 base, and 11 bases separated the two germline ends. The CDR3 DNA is TGCGCCAGCAGCTTGGGTGTGGGGGCAAGCAATCAGCCCCAGCATTTT. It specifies CASSLGVGASNQPQHF.

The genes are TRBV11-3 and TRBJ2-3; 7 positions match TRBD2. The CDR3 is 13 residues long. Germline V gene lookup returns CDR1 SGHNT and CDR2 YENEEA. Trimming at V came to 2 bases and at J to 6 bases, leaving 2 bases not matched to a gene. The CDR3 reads CASSLLGGDTQYF. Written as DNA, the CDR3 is TGTGCCAGCAGCTTATTGGGAGGGGATACGCAGTATTTT.

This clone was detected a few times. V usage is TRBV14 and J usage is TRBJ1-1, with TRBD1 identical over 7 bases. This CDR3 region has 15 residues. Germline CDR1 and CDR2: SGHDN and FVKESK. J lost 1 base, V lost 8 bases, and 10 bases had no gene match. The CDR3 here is CASGVTGLRNTEAFF. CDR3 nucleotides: TGTGCCAGCGGCGTGACAGGGTTACGGAACACTGAAGCTTTCTTT.

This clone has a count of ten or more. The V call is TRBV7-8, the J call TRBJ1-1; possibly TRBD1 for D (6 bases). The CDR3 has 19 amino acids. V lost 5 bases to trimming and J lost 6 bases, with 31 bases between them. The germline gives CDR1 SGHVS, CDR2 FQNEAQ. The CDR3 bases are TGTGCCAGCAGCACCCGCTTAACCGGGACAACAAGAGAGGTGCCTGAAGCTTTCTTT. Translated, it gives CASSTRLTGTTREVPEAFF.

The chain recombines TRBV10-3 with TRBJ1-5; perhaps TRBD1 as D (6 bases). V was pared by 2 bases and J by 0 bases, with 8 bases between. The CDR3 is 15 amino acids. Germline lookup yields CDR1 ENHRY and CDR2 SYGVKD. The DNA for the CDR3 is TGTGCCATCAGTGAGGGGACAAATAGCAATCAGCCCCAGCATTTT. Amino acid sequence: CAISEGTNSNQPQHF.

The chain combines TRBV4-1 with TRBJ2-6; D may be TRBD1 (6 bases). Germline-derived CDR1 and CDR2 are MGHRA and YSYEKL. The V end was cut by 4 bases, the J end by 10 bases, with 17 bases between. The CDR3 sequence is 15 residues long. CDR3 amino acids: CASSPDRSLGNVLTF. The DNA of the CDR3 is TGCGCCAGCAGCCCGGACAGATCTCTGGGTAACGTCCTGACTTTC.

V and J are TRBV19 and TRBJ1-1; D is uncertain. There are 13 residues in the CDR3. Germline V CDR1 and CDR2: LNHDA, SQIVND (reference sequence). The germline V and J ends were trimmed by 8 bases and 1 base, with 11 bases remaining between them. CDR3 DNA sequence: TGTGCCAGTCGAATGCTCGGGAACACTGAAGCTTTCTTT. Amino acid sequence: CASRMLGNTEAFF.

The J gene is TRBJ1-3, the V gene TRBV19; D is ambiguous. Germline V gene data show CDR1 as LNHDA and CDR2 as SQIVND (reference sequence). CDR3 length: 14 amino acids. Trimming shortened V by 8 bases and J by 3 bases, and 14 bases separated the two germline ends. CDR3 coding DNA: TGTGCCAGTCGGGTCGAGGGTTTTGGAAACACCATATATTTT. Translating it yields CASRVEGFGNTIYF.

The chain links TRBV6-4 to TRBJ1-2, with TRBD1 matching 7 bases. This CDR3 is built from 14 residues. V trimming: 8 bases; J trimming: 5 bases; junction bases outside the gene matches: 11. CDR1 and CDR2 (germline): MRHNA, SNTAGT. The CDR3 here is CASRPSGTVYGYTF. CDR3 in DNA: TGTGCCAGCCGGCCCTCCGGGACAGTGTATGGCTACACCTTC.

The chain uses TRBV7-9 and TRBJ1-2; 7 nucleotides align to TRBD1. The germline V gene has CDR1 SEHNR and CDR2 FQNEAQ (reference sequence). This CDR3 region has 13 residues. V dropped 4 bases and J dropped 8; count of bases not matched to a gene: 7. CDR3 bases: TGTGCCAGCAGCTCGCGAACAGGGGAGGGCTACACCTTC. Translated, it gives CASSSRTGEGYTF.

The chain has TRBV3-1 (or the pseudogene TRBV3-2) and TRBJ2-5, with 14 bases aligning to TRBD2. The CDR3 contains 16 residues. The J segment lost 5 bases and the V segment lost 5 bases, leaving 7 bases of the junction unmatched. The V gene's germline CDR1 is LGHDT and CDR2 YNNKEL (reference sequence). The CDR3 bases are TGTGCCAGCAGCGAGACTAGCGGGGGGGCTAAGGAGACCCAGTACTTC. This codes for CASSETSGGAKETQYF.